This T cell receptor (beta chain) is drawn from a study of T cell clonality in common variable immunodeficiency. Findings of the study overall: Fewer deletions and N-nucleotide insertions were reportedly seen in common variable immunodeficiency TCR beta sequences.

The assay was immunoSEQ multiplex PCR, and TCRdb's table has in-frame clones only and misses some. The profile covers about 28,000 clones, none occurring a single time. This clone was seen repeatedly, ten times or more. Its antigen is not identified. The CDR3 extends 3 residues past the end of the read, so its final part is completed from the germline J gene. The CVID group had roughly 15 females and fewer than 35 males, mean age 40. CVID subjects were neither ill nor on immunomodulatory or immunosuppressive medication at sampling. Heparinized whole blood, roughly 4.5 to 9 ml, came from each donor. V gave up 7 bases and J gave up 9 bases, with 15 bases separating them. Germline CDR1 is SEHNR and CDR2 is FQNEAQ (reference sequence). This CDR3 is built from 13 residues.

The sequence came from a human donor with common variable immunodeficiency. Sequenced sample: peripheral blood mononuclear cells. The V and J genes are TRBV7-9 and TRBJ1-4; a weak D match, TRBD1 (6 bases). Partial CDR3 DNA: TGTGCCAGCACCGTGGACAGTGTGAAAAAA. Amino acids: CASTVDSVKK. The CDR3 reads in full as CASTVDSVKKLFF.